The clone carrying this TCR beta chain was counted many times. Antigen specificity is unknown. TCRdb re-called the 5' RACE reads with MiXCR, one entry per CDR3 protein. The sample holds around 770,000 distinct CDR3 sequences, about 12% seen once. The data belong to a study of CD8 T cells in ankylosing spondylitis. General study points: A motif of 7 to 9 highly homologous TCR beta variants was seen as apparently characteristic of ankylosing spondylitis blood. Disease-associated clones were reportedly significantly overrepresented in matched ankylosing spondylitis synovial fluid.

Germline CDR1 is SGHRS and CDR2 is YFSETQ. The CDR3 extends over 14 amino acids. The ends lost 4 bases at V and 7 bases at J; junction bases unmatched: 5. The origin of this receptor is a male donor with ankylosing spondylitis. Sequenced: blood, either unsorted or a sorted T cell fraction (not recorded which). The chain couples TRBV5-1 to TRBJ1-4; 9 nucleotides match TRBD1. The CDR3 coding sequence is TGCGCCAGCAGCATCGGACAGGGGTTTGAAAAACTGTTTTTT. Protein: CASSIGQGFEKLFF.